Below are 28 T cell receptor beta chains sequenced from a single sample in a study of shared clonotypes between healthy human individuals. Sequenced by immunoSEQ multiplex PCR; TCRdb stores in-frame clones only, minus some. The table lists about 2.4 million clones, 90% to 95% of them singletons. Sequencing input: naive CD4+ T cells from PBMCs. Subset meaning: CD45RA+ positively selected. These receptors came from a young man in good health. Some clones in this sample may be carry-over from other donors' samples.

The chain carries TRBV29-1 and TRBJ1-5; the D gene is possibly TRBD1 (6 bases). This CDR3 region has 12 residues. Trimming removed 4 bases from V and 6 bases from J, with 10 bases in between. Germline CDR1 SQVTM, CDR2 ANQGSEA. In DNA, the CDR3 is TGCAGCGTTGGGACAGCCGGTCAGCCCCAGCATTTT. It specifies CSVGTAGQPQHF. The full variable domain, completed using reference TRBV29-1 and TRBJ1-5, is SAVISQKPSRDICQRGTSLTIQCQVDSQVTMMFWYRQQPGQSLTLIATANQGSEATYESGFVIDKFPISRPNLTFSTLTVSNMSPEDSSIYLCSVGTAGQPQHFGDGTRLSIL.

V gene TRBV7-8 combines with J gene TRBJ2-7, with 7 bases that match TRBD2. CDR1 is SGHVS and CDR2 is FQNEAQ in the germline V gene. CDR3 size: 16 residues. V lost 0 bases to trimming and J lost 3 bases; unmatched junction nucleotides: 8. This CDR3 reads CASSLAAAGAYYEQYF. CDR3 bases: TGTGCCAGCAGCTTAGCGGCGGCGGGAGCCTACTACGAGCAGTACTTC. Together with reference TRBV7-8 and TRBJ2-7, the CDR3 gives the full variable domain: GAGVSQSPRYKVAKRGQDVALRCDPISGHVSLFWYQQALGQGPEFLTYFQNEAQLDKSGLPSDRFFAERPEGSVSTLKIQRTQQEDSAVYLCASSLAAAGAYYEQYFGPGTRLTVT.

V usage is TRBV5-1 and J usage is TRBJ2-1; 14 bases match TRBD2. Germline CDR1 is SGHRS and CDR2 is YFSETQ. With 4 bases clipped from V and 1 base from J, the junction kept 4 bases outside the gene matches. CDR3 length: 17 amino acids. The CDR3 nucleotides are TGCGCCAGCAGCCCCGGGACTAGCGGGAGATCCTACAATGAGCAGTTCTTC. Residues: CASSPGTSGRSYNEQFF. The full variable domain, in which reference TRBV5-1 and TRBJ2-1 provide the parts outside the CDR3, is KAGVTQTPRYLIKTRGQQVTLSCSPISGHRSVSWYQQTPGQGLQFLFEYFSETQRNKGNFPGRFSGRQFSNSRSEMNVSTLELGDSALYLCASSPGTSGRSYNEQFFGPGTRLTVL.

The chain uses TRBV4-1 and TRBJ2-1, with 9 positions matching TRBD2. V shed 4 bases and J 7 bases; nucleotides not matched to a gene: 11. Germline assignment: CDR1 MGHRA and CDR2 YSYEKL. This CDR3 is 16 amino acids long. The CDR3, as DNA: TGCGCCAGCAGCCCGATCGGACTAGCGCCCTCGAATGAGCAGTTCTTC. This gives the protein CASSPIGLAPSNEQFF.

Written as DNA, the CDR3 is TGTGCCAGCAGCCTAAACAACCTTAATAGCGGGGGCTACGAGCAGTACTTC. It yields the protein CASSLNNLNSGGYEQYF. V is TRBV11-1 and J is TRBJ2-7, with TRBD2 matching over 9 bases. J lost 3 bases, V lost 5 bases, and 14 bases had no gene match. The length of the CDR3 is 17 residues. The germline CDR1 and CDR2 sequences are SGHAT and FQDESV (reference sequence).

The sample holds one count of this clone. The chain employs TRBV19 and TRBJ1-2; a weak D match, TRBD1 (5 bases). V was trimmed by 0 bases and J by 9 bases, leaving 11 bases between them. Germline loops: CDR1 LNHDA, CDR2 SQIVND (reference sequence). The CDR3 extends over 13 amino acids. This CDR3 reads CASSIERGVSYTF. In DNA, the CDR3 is TGTGCCAGTAGTATAGAGCGAGGGGTCAGCTACACCTTC.

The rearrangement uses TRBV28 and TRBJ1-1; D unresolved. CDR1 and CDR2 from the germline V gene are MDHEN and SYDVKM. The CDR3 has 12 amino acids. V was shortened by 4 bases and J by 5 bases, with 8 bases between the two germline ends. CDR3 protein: CASSSGVTEAFF. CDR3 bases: TGTGCCAGCAGTTCTGGGGTGACTGAAGCTTTCTTT.

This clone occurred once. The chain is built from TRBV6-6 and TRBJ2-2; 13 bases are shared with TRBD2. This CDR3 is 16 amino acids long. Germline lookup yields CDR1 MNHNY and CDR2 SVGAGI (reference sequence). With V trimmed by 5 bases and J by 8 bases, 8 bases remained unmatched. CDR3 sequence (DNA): TGTGCCAGCAGTAAAGGGGGGACTAGCGGGATTGGGGAGCTGTTTTTT. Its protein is CASSKGGTSGIGELFF.

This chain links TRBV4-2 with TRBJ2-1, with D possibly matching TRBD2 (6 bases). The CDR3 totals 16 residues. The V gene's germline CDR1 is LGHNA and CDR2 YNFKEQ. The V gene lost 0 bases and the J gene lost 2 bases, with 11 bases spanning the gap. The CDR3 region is CASSQEGGSPYNEQFF. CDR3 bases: TGTGCCAGCAGCCAAGAGGGGGGTAGCCCCTACAATGAGCAGTTCTTC.

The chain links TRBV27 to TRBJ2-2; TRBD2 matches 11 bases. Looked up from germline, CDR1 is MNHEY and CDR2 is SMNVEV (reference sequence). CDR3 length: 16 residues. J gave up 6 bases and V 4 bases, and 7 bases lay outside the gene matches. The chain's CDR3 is CASSSGLAGGSGELFF. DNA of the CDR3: TGTGCCAGCAGTTCAGGACTAGCGGGCGGGTCCGGGGAGCTGTTTTTT.

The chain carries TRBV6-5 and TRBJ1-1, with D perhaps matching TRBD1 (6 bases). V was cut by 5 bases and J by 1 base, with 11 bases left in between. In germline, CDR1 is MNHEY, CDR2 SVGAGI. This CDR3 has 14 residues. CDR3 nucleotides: TGTGCCAGCAGTCGGGGAGGGGGGAACACTGAAGCTTTCTTT. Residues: CASSRGGGNTEAFF.

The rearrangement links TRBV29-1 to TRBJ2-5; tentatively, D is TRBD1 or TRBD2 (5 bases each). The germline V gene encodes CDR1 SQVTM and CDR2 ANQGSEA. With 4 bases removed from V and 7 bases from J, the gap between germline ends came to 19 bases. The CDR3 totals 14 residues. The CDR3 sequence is CSVVASGTPSTQYF. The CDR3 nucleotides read TGCAGCGTTGTTGCATCAGGGACCCCCTCGACCCAGTACTTC.

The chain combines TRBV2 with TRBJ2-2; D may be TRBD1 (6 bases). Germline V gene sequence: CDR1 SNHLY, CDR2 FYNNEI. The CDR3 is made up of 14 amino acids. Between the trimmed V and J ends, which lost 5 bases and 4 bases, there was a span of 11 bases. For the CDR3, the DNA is TGTGCCAGCAGTCCAGGACAGAGCACCGGGGAGCTGTTTTTT. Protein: CASSPGQSTGELFF.

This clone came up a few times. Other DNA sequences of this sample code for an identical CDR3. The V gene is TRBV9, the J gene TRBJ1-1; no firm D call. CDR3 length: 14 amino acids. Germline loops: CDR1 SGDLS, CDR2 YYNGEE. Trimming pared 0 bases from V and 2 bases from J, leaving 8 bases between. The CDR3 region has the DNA TGTGCCAGCAGCGTAGTATCACAAAACACTGAAGCTTTCTTT. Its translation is CASSVVSQNTEAFF.

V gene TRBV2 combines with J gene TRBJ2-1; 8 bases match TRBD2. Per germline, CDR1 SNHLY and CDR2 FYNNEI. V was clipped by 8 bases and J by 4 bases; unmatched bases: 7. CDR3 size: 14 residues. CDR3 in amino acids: CASGKLAAYNEQFF. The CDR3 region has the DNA TGTGCCAGCGGAAAACTAGCGGCATACAATGAGCAGTTCTTC.

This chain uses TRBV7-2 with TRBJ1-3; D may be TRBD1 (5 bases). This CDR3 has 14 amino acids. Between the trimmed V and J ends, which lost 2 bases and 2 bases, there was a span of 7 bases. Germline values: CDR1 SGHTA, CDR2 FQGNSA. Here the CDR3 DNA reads TGTGCCAGCAGCTTACTAGGGGCTGGAAACACCATATATTTT. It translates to CASSLLGAGNTIYF.

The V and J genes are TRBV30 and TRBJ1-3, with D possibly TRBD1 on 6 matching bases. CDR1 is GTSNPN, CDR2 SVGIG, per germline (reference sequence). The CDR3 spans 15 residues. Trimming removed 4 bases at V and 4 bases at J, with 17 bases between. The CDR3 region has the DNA TGTGCCTGGAAACAGGGACTCGGACCCGGAAACACCATATATTTT. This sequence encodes CAWKQGLGPGNTIYF.

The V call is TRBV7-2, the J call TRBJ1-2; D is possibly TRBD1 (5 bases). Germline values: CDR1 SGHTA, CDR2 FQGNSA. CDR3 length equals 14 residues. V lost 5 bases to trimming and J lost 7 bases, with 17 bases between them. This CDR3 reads CASSQRMSRAGYTF. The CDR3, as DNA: TGTGCCAGCAGCCAAAGAATGAGCAGGGCTGGCTACACCTTC.

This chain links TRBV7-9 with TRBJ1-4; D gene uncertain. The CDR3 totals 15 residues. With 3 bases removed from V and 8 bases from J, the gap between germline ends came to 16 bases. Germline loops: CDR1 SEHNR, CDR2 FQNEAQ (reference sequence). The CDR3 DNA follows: TGTGCCAGCAGCTTTGGGTCATCCGACGGGGAAAAACTGTTTTTT. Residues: CASSFGSSDGEKLFF.

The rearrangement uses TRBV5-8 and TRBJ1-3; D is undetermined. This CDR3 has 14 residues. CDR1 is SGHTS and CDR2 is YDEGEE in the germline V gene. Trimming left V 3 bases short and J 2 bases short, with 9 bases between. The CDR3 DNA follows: TGTGCCAGCAGCTGGGGTCGGACTGGAAACACCATATATTTT. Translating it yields CASSWGRTGNTIYF.

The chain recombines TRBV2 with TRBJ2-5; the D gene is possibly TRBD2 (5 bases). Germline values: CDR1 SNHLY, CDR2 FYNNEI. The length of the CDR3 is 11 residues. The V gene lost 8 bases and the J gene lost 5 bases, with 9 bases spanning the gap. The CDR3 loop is CASHPGETQYF. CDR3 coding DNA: TGTGCCAGCCATCCGGGGGAGACCCAGTACTTC. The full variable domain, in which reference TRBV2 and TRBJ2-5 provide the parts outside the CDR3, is EPEVTQTPSHQVTQMGQEVILRCVPISNHLYFYWYRQILGQKVEFLVSFYNNEISEKSEIFDDQFSVERPDGSNFTLKIRSTKLEDSAMYFCASHPGETQYFGPGTRLLVL.

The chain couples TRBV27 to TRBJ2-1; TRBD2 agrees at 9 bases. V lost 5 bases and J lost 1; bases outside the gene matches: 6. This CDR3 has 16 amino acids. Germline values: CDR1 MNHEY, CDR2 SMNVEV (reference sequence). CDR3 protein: CASSTLAGTSYNEQFF. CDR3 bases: TGTGCCAGCAGTACGCTAGCGGGAACTTCCTACAATGAGCAGTTCTTC.

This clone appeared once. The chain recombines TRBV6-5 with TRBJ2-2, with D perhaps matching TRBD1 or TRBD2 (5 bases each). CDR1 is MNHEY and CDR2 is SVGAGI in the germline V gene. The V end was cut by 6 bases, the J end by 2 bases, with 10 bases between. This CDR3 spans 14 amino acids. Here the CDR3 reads CASRAGTNTGELFF. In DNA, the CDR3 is TGTGCCAGCAGAGCCGGGACCAACACCGGGGAGCTGTTTTTT.

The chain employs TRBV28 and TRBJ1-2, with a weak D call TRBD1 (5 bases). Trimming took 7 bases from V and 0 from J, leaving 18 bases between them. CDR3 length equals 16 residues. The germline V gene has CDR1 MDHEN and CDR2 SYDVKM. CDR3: CASTPPGPSANYGYTF. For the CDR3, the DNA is TGTGCCAGCACCCCTCCGGGACCCTCAGCTAACTATGGCTACACCTTC.

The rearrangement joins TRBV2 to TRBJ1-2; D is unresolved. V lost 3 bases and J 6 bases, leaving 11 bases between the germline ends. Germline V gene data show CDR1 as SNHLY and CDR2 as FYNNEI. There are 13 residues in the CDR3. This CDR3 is CASSDLQGNGYTF. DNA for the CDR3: TGTGCCAGCAGTGACCTGCAAGGAAATGGCTACACCTTC.

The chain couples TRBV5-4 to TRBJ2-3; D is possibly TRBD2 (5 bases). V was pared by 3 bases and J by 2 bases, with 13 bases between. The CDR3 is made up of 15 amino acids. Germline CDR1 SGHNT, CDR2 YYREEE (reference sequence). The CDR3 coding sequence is TGTGCCAGCAGCTCGGGGAGCCGAACCACAGATACGCAGTATTTT. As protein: CASSSGSRTTDTQYF. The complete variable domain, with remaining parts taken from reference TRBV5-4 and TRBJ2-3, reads ETGVTQSPTHLIKTRGQQVTLRCSSQSGHNTVSWYQQALGQGPQFIFQYYREEENGRGNFPPRFSGLQFPNYSSELNVNALELDDSALYLCASSSGSRTTDTQYFGPGTRLTVL.

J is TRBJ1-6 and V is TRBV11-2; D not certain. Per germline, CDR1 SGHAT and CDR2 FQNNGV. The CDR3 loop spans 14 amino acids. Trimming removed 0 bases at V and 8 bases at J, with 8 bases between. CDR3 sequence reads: CASSLDPGYSPLHF. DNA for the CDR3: TGTGCCAGCAGCTTAGATCCGGGCTATTCACCCCTCCACTTT.

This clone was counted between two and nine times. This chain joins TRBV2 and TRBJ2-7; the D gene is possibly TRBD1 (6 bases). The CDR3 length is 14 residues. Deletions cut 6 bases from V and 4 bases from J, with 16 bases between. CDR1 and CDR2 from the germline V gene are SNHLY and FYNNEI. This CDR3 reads CASSAPQGPYEQYF. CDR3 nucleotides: TGTGCCAGCAGCGCCCCACAGGGTCCGTACGAGCAGTACTTC.